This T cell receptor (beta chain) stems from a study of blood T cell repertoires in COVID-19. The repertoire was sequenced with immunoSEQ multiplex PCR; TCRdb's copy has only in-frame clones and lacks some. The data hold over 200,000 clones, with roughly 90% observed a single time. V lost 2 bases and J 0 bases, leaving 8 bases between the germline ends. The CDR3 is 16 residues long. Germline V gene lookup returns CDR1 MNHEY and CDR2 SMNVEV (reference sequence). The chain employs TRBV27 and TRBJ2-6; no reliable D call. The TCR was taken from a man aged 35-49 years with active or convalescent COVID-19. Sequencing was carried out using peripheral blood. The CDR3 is CASSLLEISGANVLTF. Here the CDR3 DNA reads TGTGCCAGCAGTTTACTCGAGATCTCTGGGGCCAACGTCCTGACTTTC.